The 2 T cell receptor beta chains given below trace back to one sample, sequenced in a study of shared clonotypes between healthy human individuals (dated by TCRdb to the early 2020s). Receptor amplification or capture employed the immunoSEQ multiplex PCR assay. Not all clones reach the TCRdb copy of this immuneACCESS table, which keeps in-frame sequences only. Checked studies attribute under half of the gap to unresolved V genes and leave the rest unexplained. The sample data list about 600,000 clones, and more than 95% of these were observed just once. The ten largest clones capture around 0.057% of the sample. The sequencing sample was made of naive CD4+ T cells sorted from blood. The cell subset or site label of this sample denotes: CD45RA+ positively selected. Source of these receptors: a woman younger than 45 in good health.

This clone was observed once. The rearrangement links TRBV9 to TRBJ1-4, with D unresolved. The CDR3 runs to 13 residues. Germline V gene sequence: CDR1 SGDLS, CDR2 YYNGEE. V was pared by 0 bases and J by 8 bases, with 8 bases between. The CDR3 DNA reads TGTGCCAGCAGCGTAGGCCCTAGCGAAAAACTGTTTTTT. Its protein is CASSVGPSEKLFF.

This chain's CDR3 is CASSGRGVDTQYF. The CDR3 DNA reads TGCGCCAGCAGTGGTAGAGGGGTAGATACGCAGTATTTT. V gene TRBV10-1 combines with J gene TRBJ2-3, with D perhaps given as TRBD1 or TRBD2 (5 bases each). The germline V and J ends were trimmed by 4 bases and 5 bases, with 10 bases remaining between them. The germline V gene has CDR1 WNHNN and CDR2 SYGVQD (reference sequence). CDR3 length equals 13 residues.